The TCR beta chain described here comes from a study of PD-1 blockade in classical Hodgkin lymphoma. Time point reported: newly diagnosed, previously untreated cHL patient sample. Serving as comparison were PBMCs from newly diagnosed, untreated classical Hodgkin lymphoma, which were sequenced alongside the relapsed/refractory trial patients. TCRdb's table, derived via immunoSEQ multiplex PCR, lists solely in-frame clones and lacks some. The sample has tens of thousands of clones; approximately 90% are singletons. General observations from the study: Repertoire differences have undefined causes, possibly disease activity or prior therapy. Relapsed/refractory patients reportedly had lower baseline diversity than newly diagnosed patients.

Details on this clone: The antigen is undetermined.

The CDR3 extends over 16 amino acids. With 1 base removed from V and 3 bases from J, the gap between germline ends came to 13 bases. In germline, CDR1 is MGHRA, CDR2 YSYEKL. Sequenced: peripheral blood mononuclear cells (PBMCs). This sequence originates from a human donor with classical Hodgkin lymphoma. The rearrangement uses TRBV4-1 and TRBJ1-5; a weak D match, TRBD1 (5 bases). CDR3 amino acids: CASSQGDVFYNQPQHF. The CDR3 nucleotides read TGCGCCAGCAGCCAAGGGGACGTTTTCTACAATCAGCCCCAGCATTTT.